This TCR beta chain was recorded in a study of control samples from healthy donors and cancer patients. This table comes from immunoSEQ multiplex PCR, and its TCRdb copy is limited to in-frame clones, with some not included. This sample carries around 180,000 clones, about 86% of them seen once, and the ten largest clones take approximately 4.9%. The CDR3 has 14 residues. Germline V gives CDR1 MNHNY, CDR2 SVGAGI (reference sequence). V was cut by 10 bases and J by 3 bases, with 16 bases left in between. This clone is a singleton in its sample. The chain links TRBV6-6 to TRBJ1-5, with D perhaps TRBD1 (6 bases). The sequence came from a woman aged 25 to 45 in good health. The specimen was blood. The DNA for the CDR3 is TGTGCCATCTCAGGGGAAAACCACAATCAGCCCCAGCATTTT. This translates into CAISGENHNQPQHF.